A selection of T cell receptor beta chains follows, all from one sample in a study of radiation and T cells in renal cell carcinoma. Here immunoSEQ multiplex PCR was the method, and the copy in TCRdb shows in-frame clones only, minus some. The sample includes more than 60,000 clones, 70% to 90% of them seen just once. Sequencing was performed on blood, taken from a patient whose treatment included radiotherapy and nephrectomy. The receptors shown here come from a woman aged 60-75 years with renal cell carcinoma. Each CDR3 is given with its conserved first and last residue. Each record gives: J gene, clone size, D gene, V gene, CDR3 DNA, CDR3 protein. D genes are given only for firm matches. The size field is filled for only some rows; it gives once, few, many or a size class.

TRBJ1-3	.	.	TRBV11-3	TGTGCCAGCAGCCCCGGGGTTGGAGGCTCTGGAAACACCATATATTTT	CASSPGVGGSGNTIYF
TRBJ1-5	once	.	TRBV7-2	TGTGCCAGCAGCTTTTCGGATAGCAATCAGCCCCAGCATTTT	CASSFSDSNQPQHF
TRBJ1-6	.	.	TRBV5-1	TGCGCCAGCAGCTTGCTGAGCTCCTATAATTCACCCCTCCACTTT	CASSLLSSYNSPLHF
TRBJ2-7	.	TRBD1	TRBV28	TGTGCCAGCAGTCGACAGGGTCTAAACGAGCAGTACTTC	CASSRQGLNEQYF
TRBJ1-5	.	.	TRBV28	TGTGCCAGCAGTTTTGACCCCCTACGTTTTGGCAATCAGCCCCAGCATTTT	CASSFDPLRFGNQPQHF
TRBJ2-1	.	.	TRBV7-9	TGTGCCAGCAACCTTGCCTTGACGGAGCAGTTCTTC	CASNLALTEQFF
TRBJ2-7	.	.	TRBV5-5	TGTGCCAGCAGCTTGGGTGGTCATGGCTCCTACGAGCAGTACTTC	CASSLGGHGSYEQYF
TRBJ1-2	.	.	TRBV9	TGTGCCAGCAGCGTAGGGGGGGACATCAACTATGGCTACACCTTC	CASSVGGDINYGYTF
TRBJ2-2	.	.	TRBV27	TGTGCCAGCAGTTTACGAGGGGGGGCCCGGACCGGGGAGCTGTTTTTT	CASSLRGGARTGELFF
TRBJ2-6	.	.	TRBV9	TGTGCCAGCAGCGTAGGGCACTCTGGGGCCAACGTCCTGACTTTC	CASSVGHSGANVLTF
TRBJ1-5	.	.	TRBV7-9	TGTGCCAGCAGCTTAGTCACAGTAGATGATCAGCCCCAGCATTTT	CASSLVTVDDQPQHF
TRBJ1-1	.	.	TRBV6-5	TGTGCCAGCAGCGCCGGACTGCACACTGAAGCTTTCTTT	CASSAGLHTEAFF
TRBJ2-1	once	.	TRBV28	TGTGCCAGCAGTTTGTACCCGGGACACCGCATGACGGGCAATGAGCAGTTCTTC	CASSLYPGHRMTGNEQFF
TRBJ1-1	once	.	TRBV4-2	TGTGCCAGCAGCCTGTCGACAGGATCAGCTTTCTTT	CASSLSTGSAFF
TRBJ2-7	.	.	TRBV6-5	TGTGCCAGCAGTTACTCGGGCAGCCCCTACGAGCAGTACTTC	CASSYSGSPYEQYF
TRBJ2-5	.	.	TRBV5-1	TGCGCCAGCAGCTCGGGCCTTCAAGAGACCCAGTACTTC	CASSSGLQETQYF
TRBJ2-3	.	.	TRBV7-2	TGTGCCAGCAGCTTATCCACACCCCCCGATACGCAGTATTTT	CASSLSTPPDTQYF
TRBJ2-1	once	TRBD2	TRBV7-9	TGTGCCAGCAGCCCCTTTTCGAGCGGGGGCTACAATGAGCAGTTCTTC	CASSPFSSGGYNEQFF
TRBJ2-1	.	.	TRBV6-5	TGTGCCAGCAGTTACGGGAACAATGAGCAGTTCTTC	CASSYGNNEQFF
TRBJ1-2	.	.	TRBV28	TGTGCCAGCAGTTTCCCCGGGACTGAGGCTAACTATGGCTACACCTTC	CASSFPGTEANYGYTF
TRBJ1-5	.	TRBD1	TRBV29-1	TGCAGCGTTGAGGAGACAGGGAATAATCAGCCCCAGCATTTT	CSVEETGNNQPQHF
TRBJ1-1	once	.	TRBV6-5	TGTGCCAGCAGCGCCCCAGGGTTGAACACTGAAGCTTTCTTT	CASSAPGLNTEAFF
TRBJ2-3	.	.	TRBV6-6	TGTGCCAGCAGCGACACCGGAGATACGCAGTATTTT	CASSDTGDTQYF
TRBJ1-5	few	.	TRBV4-1	TGCGCCAGCAGCCAAGAGGGGGTAGGAGCGGATCAGCCCCAGCATTTT	CASSQEGVGADQPQHF
TRBJ2-1	.	.	TRBV11-2	TGTGCCAGCAGCATCGGAGTTGAGCAGTTCTTC	CASSIGVEQFF
TRBJ2-1	.	.	TRBV5-7	TGTGCCAGCCACTACAATGAGCAGTTCTTC	CASHYNEQFF
TRBJ1-3	.	.	TRBV2	TGTGCCAGCAGTACTGATGCTGGAAACACCATATATTTT	CASSTDAGNTIYF
TRBJ2-3	.	.	TRBV6-1	TGTGCCAGCTACTCCGGGACGGTCCTCACAGATACGCAGTATTTT	CASYSGTVLTDTQYF
TRBJ2-2	once	TRBD2	TRBV28	TGTGCCAGCAGTCCTAGCGGGAGGGCCACCGGGGAGCTGTTTTTT	CASSPSGRATGELFF
TRBJ1-1	.	.	TRBV27	TGTGCCAGCAGTTTCAATAGTGACGGGGGGCATTATGGGGCTTTCTTT	CASSFNSDGGHYGAFF
TRBJ2-3	.	.	TRBV18	TGTGCCAGCTCACCGTCCGGGAGTCATCCAGATACGCAGTATTTT	CASSPSGSHPDTQYF
TRBJ1-5	.	.	TRBV4-1	TGCGCCAGCAGCCAAGGGAGTGACACCAGCCAGCCCCAGCATTTT	CASSQGSDTSQPQHF
TRBJ2-3	.	.	TRBV6-5	TGTGCCAGCAAGCAACAGGGCACAGATACGCAGTATTTT	CASKQQGTDTQYF
TRBJ1-1	.	.	TRBV7-6	TGTGCCAGCAGCTTGGCAGGGGCGAACACTGAAGCTTTCTTT	CASSLAGANTEAFF
TRBJ1-5	.	TRBD1	TRBV27	TGTGCCAGCAACCCTCCCGAGACAGGGAGAAACCAGCCCCAGCATTTT	CASNPPETGRNQPQHF
TRBJ1-1	.	.	TRBV9	TGTGCCAGCACCCGGGGCACCTCACTGGGGATGGACACTGAAGCTTTCTTT	CASTRGTSLGMDTEAFF
TRBJ2-5	once	.	TRBV2	TGTGCCAGCAGTGAAGCCGGAGGGGATGGGACCCAGTACTTC	CASSEAGGDGTQYF
TRBJ1-2	.	.	TRBV7-2	TGTGCCAGCAGCTTAGACCCAGGGCCCTATGGCTACACCTTC	CASSLDPGPYGYTF
TRBJ1-5	once	TRBD1	TRBV28	TGTGCCAGCAGTCACAGGGGGCGTCAGCCCCAGCATTTT	CASSHRGRQPQHF
TRBJ2-5	.	TRBD1	TRBV19	TGTGCCAGCTCCCCGGGGACAGGGGGCGGAGAGACCCAGTACTTC	CASSPGTGGGETQYF